The 22 T cell receptor beta chains in this list originate from one sample, sequenced in a study of T-cell reconstitution after alpha-beta-depleted transplantation in children (dated by TCRdb to between 2015 and 2016). Libraries were prepared through PCR. Sequenced on an Illumina HiSeq 2500. TCR library preparation used molecular barcoding, with unique molecular identifiers applied to normalize quantification of the TCRbeta repertoire. In TCRdb, the public reads were trimmed at Q25 with fastp and aligned with MiXCR, with productive beta chains retained. Here each entry gathers all rows of one CDR3 protein and keeps the most common genes and DNA. The sample yields about 610,000 distinct CDR3 sequences; 10% were counted once. The top ten clones comprise less than 5% of the sample. The sequencing used PBMCs from the stem cell graft donor, collected from the stem cell graft. All receptors derive from a human donor who donated a stem cell graft to a child with acute myeloid leukemia.

This clonotype was recorded at least ten times. The gene calls are TRBV29-1 and TRBJ2-1, with a possible D match to TRBD2 (6 bases). Between the trimmed V and J ends, which lost 6 bases and 10 bases, there was a span of 16 bases. CDR1 and CDR2 (germline): SQVTM, ANQGSEA. There are 12 residues in the CDR3. The CDR3 loop is CSVSPSVGEQFF. The CDR3, as DNA: TGCAGCGTATCCCCTAGCGTCGGCGAGCAGTTCTTC.

This clonotype was observed a few times. Germline is not matched at one junction end, which may reflect a read error. This chain links TRBV12-3 or TRBV12-4 with TRBJ2-7; a weak D match, TRBD2 (6 bases). The CDR3 extends over 11 amino acids. The CDR3 nucleotides are TGTGCCAGCAGGGATGCGGGACTCCACTCCTTC. Its translation is CASRDAGLHSF.

This clonotype was counted between two and nine times. Germline and junction disagree at one end, which may indicate a read error. CDR3 sequence: CCARDFGRERGTGELFF. Written as DNA, the CDR3 is TGCTGTGCTAGAGATTTTGGCCGGGAGCGTGGAACCGGGGAGCTGTTTTTT. The V gene is TRBV20-1, the J gene TRBJ2-2; D might be TRBD2 (6 bases). The germline V gene encodes CDR1 DFQATT and CDR2 SNEGSKA (reference sequence). CDR3 length: 17 residues.

The chain uses TRBV23-1 and TRBJ1-5; D possibly corresponds to TRBD1 (6 bases). TRBV23-1 is marked as an open reading frame, function uncertain. The CDR3 runs to 15 residues. Trimming cost V 7 bases and J 2 bases, with 15 bases left between them. For the CDR3, the DNA is TGCGCCAGCACCCACCCCAGGGGTTGCAATCAGCCCCAGCATTTT. Protein: CASTHPRGCNQPQHF.

This clonotype was seen a few times. The chain couples TRBV20-1 to TRBJ2-1, with 13 bases fitting TRBD2. V trimming: 6 bases; J trimming: 2 bases; junction bases outside the gene matches: 4. The germline gives CDR1 DFQATT, CDR2 SNEGSKA (reference sequence). CDR3 length: 15 amino acids. The CDR3 here is CSARLAGGPYNEQFF. DNA for the CDR3: TGCAGTGCCAGACTAGCGGGAGGCCCCTACAATGAGCAGTTCTTC.

This clonotype was observed at least ten times. This chain uses TRBV20-1 with TRBJ1-2; D gene unclear. The CDR3 runs 12 residues. Trimming took 1 base from V and 6 from J, leaving 9 bases between them. Germline V gene lookup returns CDR1 DFQATT and CDR2 SNEGSKA (reference sequence). The CDR3 is CSARGLDNGYTF. CDR3 sequence (DNA): TGCAGTGCTAGAGGACTTGACAATGGCTACACCTTC.

This clonotype was detected only a few times. This chain joins TRBV20-1 and TRBJ2-1; 7 bases are shared with TRBD1. The CDR3 loop spans 15 amino acids. Germline CDR1 and CDR2: DFQATT and SNEGSKA (reference sequence). With V trimmed by 1 base and J by 6 bases, 9 bases remained unmatched. The CDR3 region has the DNA TGCAGTGCTAGAGTTTGGTCGTCAGGGGGCAATGAGCAGTTCTTC. Amino acid sequence: CSARVWSSGGNEQFF.

This clonotype has at least ten counts. V gene TRBV7-9 combines with J gene TRBJ2-1; TRBD2 matches 16 bases. The CDR3 has 15 residues. CDR1 is SEHNR, CDR2 FQNEAQ, per germline (reference sequence). Trimming took 6 bases from V and 8 from J; bases not matched to a gene: 4. Here the CDR3 DNA reads TGTGCCAGCAGTATTGGGACTAGCGGGAGGGATGAGCAGTTCTTC. Its protein product is CASSIGTSGRDEQFF.

This clonotype was seen a few times. The V and J genes are TRBV11-2 and TRBJ2-1; 10 bases match TRBD2. The ends lost 2 bases at V and 6 bases at J; junction bases unmatched: 16. Germline lookup yields CDR1 SGHAT and CDR2 FQNNGV. The CDR3 sequence is 19 residues long. Here the CDR3 DNA reads TGTGCCAGCAGCTTAAGTAGCGTCGGTAGCGGGAGGCTAAGCAATGAGCAGTTCTTC. The encoded protein is CASSLSSVGSGRLSNEQFF.

In DNA, the CDR3 is TGTGCCACCAGCAGACACGAGTCCTACGAGCAGTACTTC. Protein product: CATSRHESYEQYF. This sequence joins TRBV15 and TRBJ2-7; D remains ambiguous. The CDR3 is 13 amino acids. With 2 bases removed from V and 1 base from J, the gap between germline ends came to 6 bases. Germline V gives CDR1 LNHNV, CDR2 YYDKDF (reference sequence).

The rearrangement uses TRBV5-1 and TRBJ2-1; a weak D match, TRBD2 (6 bases). In germline, CDR1 is SGHRS, CDR2 YFSETQ. The length of the CDR3 is 15 residues. The V gene lost 6 bases and the J gene lost 9 bases, with 22 bases spanning the gap. The CDR3 loop reads CASTLQTRTLGEQFF. The CDR3 DNA reads as TGCGCCAGCACCCTCCAGACTAGGACCCTGGGTGAGCAGTTCTTC.

The J gene is TRBJ2-1, the V gene TRBV4-3; D possibly corresponds to TRBD2 (5 bases). Germline CDR1 and CDR2: LGHNA and YSLEER. CDR3 length equals 16 residues. The germline V and J ends were trimmed by 0 bases and 0 bases, with 9 bases remaining between them. CDR3 sequence: CASSQERVISYNEQFF. Written as DNA, the CDR3 is TGCGCCAGCAGCCAAGAGAGGGTTATCTCCTACAATGAGCAGTTCTTC.

This clonotype occurred a few times. The chain couples TRBV5-1 to TRBJ2-2; 9 bases are a match to TRBD2. Germline CDR1 reads SGHRS; CDR2 reads YFSETQ. V gave up 0 bases and J gave up 6 bases; unmatched junction bases: 6. The length of the CDR3 is 16 residues. CDR3 sequence reads: CASSLVAGALAGELFF. In DNA form, the CDR3 reads TGCGCCAGCAGCTTGGTAGCGGGAGCGCTCGCCGGGGAGCTGTTTTTT.

This clonotype came up a few times. V and J are TRBV28 and TRBJ1-2; D not resolved. Germline assignment: CDR1 MDHEN and CDR2 SYDVKM. The CDR3 consists of 11 residues. Trimming took off 10 bases at V and 5 bases at J, with 11 bases between the two ends. CDR3 DNA sequence: TGTGCCATCGCCGAGTCTTATGGCTACACCTTC. Its protein product is CAIAESYGYTF.

This clonotype turned up a few times. The chain has TRBV7-2 and TRBJ2-7; D is possibly TRBD2 (8 bases). V lost 2 bases to trimming and J lost 6 bases, with 17 bases between them. Per germline, CDR1 SGHTA and CDR2 FQGNSA. This CDR3 is built from 15 residues. CDR3 residues: CASSLMFREGAEQYF. CDR3 DNA: TGTGCCAGCAGCTTAATGTTTCGGGAGGGGGCCGAGCAGTACTTC.

This clonotype was recorded many times. The chain joins TRBV15 to TRBJ2-1; 10 bases map to TRBD1. Trimming removed 5 bases from V and 8 bases from J; junction bases left unmatched: 12. CDR3 length: 16 residues. Looked up from germline, CDR1 is LNHNV and CDR2 is YYDKDF (reference sequence). CDR3 DNA sequence: TGTGCCACCAGCGACTGGGGGACAGGGGTAGTCGATGAGCAGTTCTTC. It codes for CATSDWGTGVVDEQFF.

This clonotype came up a few times. This chain connects TRBV18 to TRBJ2-4; possible D gene TRBD2, 5 bases. Germline V gene sequence: CDR1 KGHSH, CDR2 LQKENI. The CDR3 has 13 residues. Trimming stripped 2 bases from V and 8 bases from J, with 10 bases between. As DNA, the CDR3 is TGTGCCAGCTCACCAATACTGAGGGACATTCAGTACTTC. Protein sequence: CASSPILRDIQYF.

This clonotype was seen a few times. This rearrangement joins TRBV6-5 to TRBJ2-3; 9 bases agree with TRBD1. The CDR3 covers 15 residues. Germline loops: CDR1 MNHEY, CDR2 SVGAGI. The V and J ends lost 7 bases and 4 bases, in that order; junction bases with no gene match: 9. In DNA, the CDR3 is TGTGCCAGCACCCCGACAGGGGGAATCGCAGATACGCAGTATTTT. This translates into CASTPTGGIADTQYF.

Only a few counts were recorded for this clonotype. Because the CDR3 is missing its conserved closing phenylalanine or tryptophan, this is likely a read error. The chain combines TRBV19 with TRBJ2-3, with 15 nucleotides matching TRBD2. The CDR3 has 18 amino acids. V was pared by 6 bases and J by 4 bases, with 11 bases of the junction left unmatched. Germline V gives CDR1 LNHDA, CDR2 SQIVND (reference sequence). The CDR3 here is CASRFGKGLAGGPDTQYL. The CDR3 DNA is TGTGCCAGTAGGTTCGGGAAAGGACTAGCGGGAGGGCCAGATACGCAGTATCTT.

The rearrangement uses TRBV7-3 and TRBJ2-1, with a tentative D call TRBD1 (5 bases). The length of the CDR3 is 12 residues. V lost 8 bases to trimming and J lost 8 bases, with 13 bases between them. Germline CDR1 is SGHTA and CDR2 is FQGTGA. The CDR3 nucleotides read TGTGCCAGCGCAGGGTTTAGGGATGAGCAGTTCTTC. Protein product: CASAGFRDEQFF.

This clonotype was counted at least ten times. The chain combines TRBV6-5 with TRBJ2-7; weak D call: TRBD2 (5 bases). CDR1 is MNHEY and CDR2 is SVGAGI in the germline V gene. Trimming cost V 5 bases and J 4 bases, with 9 bases left between them. This CDR3 is built from 12 residues. CDR3 bases: TGTGCCAGCAGTAACCGGGGTTACGAGCAGTACTTC. Its protein product is CASSNRGYEQYF.

This clonotype was counted at least ten times. The chain carries TRBV29-1 and TRBJ2-3, with 7 bases that match TRBD1. Germline trimming cut 0 bases from V and 0 bases from J; bases unmatched to any gene: 6. Germline loops: CDR1 SQVTM, CDR2 ANQGSEA. The CDR3 length is 16 residues. This CDR3 is CSVEDLDRASTDTQYF. Here the CDR3 DNA reads TGCAGCGTTGAAGATCTCGACAGGGCAAGCACAGATACGCAGTATTTT.